These 7 T cell receptor beta chains came from one sample sequenced in a study of shared clonotypes between healthy human individuals. The repertoire was sequenced with immunoSEQ multiplex PCR; TCRdb's copy has only in-frame clones and lacks some. The profile shows millions of clones, roughly 94% of them singletons. Sequenced input: naive CD4+ T cells sorted from blood. Subset given: CD45RA+ positively selected. All receptors come from a man aged 18 to 29 in good health.

V usage is TRBV7-2 and J usage is TRBJ2-1; 9 nucleotides agree with TRBD2. The V gene's germline CDR1 is SGHTA and CDR2 FQGNSA. The CDR3 covers 17 residues. Trimming removed 5 bases from V and 1 base from J; junction bases left unmatched: 9. CDR3 protein: CASSTNLAGISYNEQFF. CDR3 sequence (DNA): TGTGCCAGCAGCACCAACCTAGCGGGAATTTCCTACAATGAGCAGTTCTTC.

A note on this clone: Other DNA sequences from this sample encode an identical CDR3 as well. The rearrangement joins TRBV7-2 to TRBJ2-5, with unresolved D. Per the germline V gene, CDR1 is SGHTA and CDR2 is FQGNSA. Deletions cut 1 base from V and 2 bases from J, with 5 bases between. The CDR3 has 13 amino acids. The CDR3 sequence is CASSLVGQETQYF. For the CDR3, the DNA is TGTGCCAGCAGCTTAGTAGGACAAGAGACCCAGTACTTC.

This clone was seen only once. The V call is TRBV14, the J call TRBJ1-2; tentative D call: TRBD1 (6 bases). The CDR3 runs 15 residues. CDR1 and CDR2 from the germline V gene are SGHDN and FVKESK. V was shortened by 1 base and J by 4 bases, with 13 bases between the two germline ends. The DNA for the CDR3 is TGTGCCAGCAGCCAAGCCGGTACAGGGAGCTATGGCTACACCTTC. It translates to CASSQAGTGSYGYTF.

The rearrangement links TRBV19 to TRBJ1-5; D not resolved. This CDR3 has 12 residues. V dropped 1 base and J dropped 9 bases, with 7 bases sitting between them. The germline V gene encodes CDR1 LNHDA and CDR2 SQIVND (reference sequence). The CDR3 region is CASSIGAGPQHF. CDR3 sequence (DNA): TGTGCCAGTAGTATAGGGGCGGGGCCCCAGCATTTT.

The chain employs TRBV11-2 and TRBJ2-7; no clear D. The CDR3 is 14 residues long. V lost 1 base and J 3 bases, leaving 10 bases between the germline ends. The germline CDR1 and CDR2 sequences are SGHAT and FQNNGV. The CDR3 DNA follows: TGTGCCAGCAGCTTAGCCGAGGTTGGCTACGAGCAGTACTTC. This translates into CASSLAEVGYEQYF.

The V gene is TRBV30, the J gene TRBJ1-1; weak D call: TRBD1 (5 bases). Germline V gene sequence: CDR1 GTSNPN, CDR2 SVGIG (reference sequence). The CDR3 is 13 amino acids. V shed 5 bases and J shed 2 bases, with 12 bases lying between them. The CDR3 coding sequence is TGTGCCTGGGTAACAGGTTCTAACACTGAAGCTTTCTTT. It yields the protein CAWVTGSNTEAFF.

The rearrangement uses TRBV6-5 and TRBJ2-2, with no clear D. In germline, CDR1 is MNHEY, CDR2 SVGAGI. The ends were cut back, 8 bases at V and 1 base at J, with 8 bases in the middle. This CDR3 contains 13 residues. DNA for the CDR3: TGTGCCAGCCATAATGGGAACACCGGGGAGCTGTTTTTT. Amino acids: CASHNGNTGELFF.